Listed below are T cell receptor beta chains from one sample, sequenced in a study of metastatic and nonmetastatic thyroid tumors. TCRdb reprocessed the PCR reads using MiXCR. The profile shows approximately 25,000 clones, more than 25% of them singletons. Sequenced sample: blood. These receptor sequences come from a male donor with papillary thyroid cancer or a benign thyroid nodule (not recorded which). Some clones in this sample may be carry-over from other donors' samples. Each CDR3 is given with its conserved first and last residue. D genes are given only for firm matches. Clone size is shown for a subset of rows, as once, few, many or a class of expanded clone.

v_gene	abundance	j_gene	d_gene	CDR3aa	CDR3nt
TRBV19	many	TRBJ2-3	-	CASWALGDTQYF	TGTGCCAGTTGGGCCTTGGGAGATACGCAGTATTTT
TRBV6-1	-	TRBJ2-7	TRBD1	CASMTGAYPYEQYF	TGTGCCAGCATGACAGGGGCCTACCCATACGAGCAGTACTTC
TRBV11-1	-	TRBJ1-1	-	CASSLVGHLERMNTEAFF	TGTGCCAGCAGCTTAGTGGGACACCTAGAAAGGATGAACACTGAAGCTTTCTTT
TRBV11-2	medium-sized	TRBJ2-7	TRBD2	CASSLRTGGPGEQYF	TGTGCCAGCAGCTTACGGACGGGAGGGCCCGGGGAGCAGTACTTC
TRBV7-3	many	TRBJ2-1	-	CASSPDRLQFF	TGTGCCAGCAGCCCCGACAGGCTCCAGTTCTTC
TRBV30	many	TRBJ2-1	TRBD1	CAWLTGFDNEQFF	TGTGCCTGGTTGACAGGGTTCGACAATGAGCAGTTCTTC
TRBV5-1	-	TRBJ2-2	-	CASSFGRIGELFF	TGCGCCAGCAGCTTTGGACGTATCGGGGAGCTGTTTTTT
TRBV25-1	many	TRBJ2-5	-	CASSDDVETQYF	TGTGCCAGCAGTGATGATGTTGAGACCCAGTACTTC
TRBV20-1	many	TRBJ2-1	-	CSASFALGSGTLSF	-
TRBV9	many	TRBJ2-3	-	CASSVGSGREPVDTQYF	TGTGCCAGCAGCGTAGGAAGTGGGCGGGAACCGGTAGATACGCAGTATTTT
TRBV15	-	TRBJ1-1	TRBD1	CATSRGWTGVRNTEAFF	TGTGCCACCAGCAGAGGGTGGACAGGGGTCAGGAACACTGAAGCTTTCTTT
TRBV19	medium-sized	TRBJ1-6	-	CASSMGYRSPLHF	TGTGCCAGTAGTATGGGTTACAGGTCACCCCTCCACTTT
TRBV4-1	many	TRBJ2-2	TRBD2	CASSLKSTSGSGGELFF	TGCGCCAGCAGCCTAAAGAGTACTAGCGGGAGTGGCGGGGAGCTGTTTTTT
TRBV18	-	TRBJ1-1	-	CDSSKGTNTEAFF	TGTGACAGCTCGAAAGGAACGAACACTGAAGCTTTCTTT
TRBV19	medium-sized	TRBJ1-6	-	CATKAGESGYSPLHF	TGTGCCACCAAGGCGGGGGAGTCGGGGTATTCACCCCTCCACTTT
TRBV20-1	many	TRBJ2-3	TRBD2	CSHLADASTDTQYF	TGCAGTCACCTAGCGGATGCGAGCACAGATACGCAGTATTTT
TRBV9	many	TRBJ2-3	-	CASSQDGTDTQYF	TGTGCCAGCAGTCAAGACGGTACAGATACGCAGTATTTT
TRBV5-4	many	TRBJ1-6	-	CASSPGHGDSPLHF	TGTGCCAGCAGCCCGGGACATGGAGATTCACCCCTCCACTTT
TRBV28	many	TRBJ2-3	-	CASTERPRDTQYF	TGTGCCAGCACGGAGCGGCCAAGGGATACGCAGTATTTT
TRBV28	medium-sized	TRBJ2-7	-	CASSSPGEQYF	TGTGCCAGCAGTTCCCCCGGGGAGCAGTACTTC
TRBV15	-	TRBJ1-3	-	CATSSRFSQGRGNTIYF	TGTGCCACCAGCTCCCGATTTAGTCAGGGACGGGGAAACACCATATATTTT
TRBV7-2	-	TRBJ2-7	-	CASSFGQGGEQYF	TGTGCCAGCAGCTTTGGGCAGGGCGGCGAGCAGTACTTC
TRBV11-2	many	TRBJ1-3	-	CASSLHDVGNTIYF	TGTGCCAGCAGCTTACACGACGTCGGAAACACCATATATTTT
TRBV6-1	few	TRBJ2-1	-	CASSGASGSYDEQFF	TGTGCCAGCAGTGGGGCCTCAGGAAGTTACGATGAGCAGTTCTTC
TRBV9	many	TRBJ2-3	-	CASNVSEADTQYF	TGTGCCAGCAACGTAAGTGAGGCAGATACGCAGTATTTT
TRBV6-4	few	TRBJ2-1	-	CASSRTGSVNEQFF	TGTGCCAGCAGTCGAACTGGATCCGTCAATGAGCAGTTCTTC
TRBV20-1	many	TRBJ1-5	-	CSARDLAGPRESQHF	TGCAGTGCTAGAGATCTCGCAGGACCTAGGGAGTCCCAGCATTTT
TRBV20-1	-	TRBJ1-2	TRBD1	CSAPNRGDYGYTF	TGCAGTGCTCCAAACAGGGGGGACTATGGCTACACCTTC
TRBV4-1	many	TRBJ2-7	-	CASSQEKEQYF	TGCGCCAGCAGCCAGGAAAAGGAGCAGTACTTC
TRBV20-1	-	TRBJ2-1	TRBD2	CSARVRLAGSYNEQFF	TGCAGTGCTAGAGTCAGGCTAGCGGGTTCCTACAATGAGCAGTTCTTC
TRBV5-1	many	TRBJ2-3	TRBD2	CASGDNGRSTDTQYF	TGCGCCAGCGGAGACAACGGGAGGTCCACAGATACGCAGTATTTT
TRBV6-2/TRBV6-3	many	TRBJ2-1	TRBD2	CASSGTSESYEQFF	TGTGCCAGCTCCGGGACTAGTGAGTCGTATGAGCAGTTCTTC
TRBV5-1	many	TRBJ1-3	-	CASSFGQHSGNTIYF	TGCGCCAGCAGCTTCGGTCAGCACTCTGGAAACACCATATATTTT
TRBV4-1	-	TRBJ1-1	TRBD1	CASSRGGGRNEAFF	TGCGCCAGCAGCCGAGGAGGGGGCAGGAATGAAGCTTTCTTT
TRBV30	-	TRBJ1-5	-	CAWSGGNQPQHF	TGTGCCTGGAGTGGTGGTAATCAGCCCCAGCATTTT
TRBV11-2	-	TRBJ2-3	TRBD2	CASSLGEGLSTDTQYF	TGTGCCAGCAGCTTAGGGGAGGGACTGAGCACAGATACGCAGTATTTT
TRBV19	many	TRBJ2-6	TRBD1	CASSRDRFNSGANVLTF	TGTGCCAGTAGTCGGGACAGATTCAACTCTGGGGCCAACGTCCTGACTTTC
TRBV12-3/TRBV12-4	few	TRBJ2-7	-	CASSFPGRGVEQYF	TGTGCCAGCAGTTTCCCCGGGCGCGGCGTCGAGCAGTACTTC
TRBV3-1	many	TRBJ2-7	-	CASSQTENPEQYF	TGTGCCAGCAGCCAAACGGAGAATCCGGAGCAGTACTTC
TRBV9	many	TRBJ2-5	-	CASSVEGSEETQYF	TGTGCCAGCAGCGTAGAAGGGTCGGAGGAGACCCAGTACTTC
TRBV6-1	medium-sized	TRBJ2-7	-	CASRTRMAYEQYF	TGTGCCAGCAGAACCCGGATGGCCTACGAGCAGTACTTC
TRBV2	medium-sized	TRBJ1-2	-	CASYGTREDHTF	TGTGCCAGCTACGGGACAAGGGAAGACCACACCTTC
TRBV4-1	-	TRBJ2-1	-	CASSQEADREQFF	TGCGCCAGCAGCCAAGAGGCAGATCGCGAGCAGTTCTTC
TRBV6-1	-	TRBJ1-5	-	CACDSYINQPQNF	TGTGCCTGCGATTCGTATATCAATCAGCCCCAGAATTTT
TRBV15	-	TRBJ2-7	TRBD1	CATSTERGQAYEQYF	TGTGCCACCAGCACCGAAAGGGGGCAGGCCTACGAGCAGTACTTC
TRBV6-2/TRBV6-3	-	TRBJ2-7	-	CASSSRGFSYEPYF	TGTGCCAGCAGTTCGAGAGGGTTTTCATACGAGCCGTACTTC
TRBV6-5	once	TRBJ2-2	-	CASSYSTGSRGLFF	TGTGCCAGCAGTTACTCGACCGGCTCCCGGGGGCTTTTTTTT
TRBV9	many	TRBJ1-6	-	CASSVEEDYNSPLHF	TGTGCCAGCAGCGTAGAGGAAGACTATAATTCACCCCTCCACTTT
TRBV11-2	many	TRBJ1-1	-	CASSSPGGVGNTEAFF	TGTGCCAGCAGCTCGCCTGGAGGCGTGGGGAACACTGAAGCTTTCTTT
TRBV11-2	medium-sized	TRBJ2-7	-	CASSLSGYEQYF	TGTGCCAGCAGCTTATCGGGCTACGAGCAGTACTTC
TRBV7-8	few	TRBJ1-1	-	CASTLEDTEAVF	TGTGCCAGCACCTTAGAAGACACTGAAGCTGTCTTT
TRBV20-1	many	TRBJ2-3	TRBD1	CSAQRTGVRTDTQYF	TGCAGTGCCCAAAGGACAGGGGTGAGGACAGATACGCAGTATTTT
TRBV11-1	-	TRBJ2-2	-	CASRERSNTGELFF	TGTGCCAGCCGGGAGCGGTCGAACACCGGGGAGCTGTTTTTT
TRBV27	-	TRBJ1-1	-	CASSFRQSNTEAFF	TGTGCCAGCTCCTTCCGGCAATCCAACACTGAAGCTTTCTTT